A single sample gave rise to the 29 T cell receptor beta chains below, sequenced in a study of Ad26.COV2.S vaccination and SARS-CoV-2 variants. Method: immunoSEQ multiplex PCR; TCRdb's copy keeps in-frame clones and lacks some. This table has about 680,000 clones, around 89% appearing once. This sample's treatment: 15 to 20 received Ad26.COV2.S at low or high dose, single or two shots; 5 received placebo; per-sample allocation not given. On day 63 after the first injection, vaccine and placebo recipients gave samples. Material: peripheral blood, obtained in a trial of Ad26.COV2.S vaccine versus placebo. Receptors originate from a person between 18 and 65 years old who received the Ad26.COV2.S COVID-19 vaccine or a placebo.

This clone was found once. This chain connects TRBV2 to TRBJ1-5; D ambiguous. Looked up from germline, CDR1 is SNHLY and CDR2 is FYNNEI. The CDR3 covers 14 residues. V was pared by 6 bases and J by 1 base, with 10 bases between. The chain's CDR3 is CASRREASNQPQHF. In nucleotides, the CDR3 is TGTGCCAGCAGACGGGAGGCGAGCAATCAGCCCCAGCATTTT.

This clone was seen a few times. This chain uses TRBV6-2 or TRBV6-3 with TRBJ2-7; 8 bases align to TRBD2. V lost 2 bases, J lost 0 bases, and 9 bases stayed unmatched. The CDR3 covers 17 residues. Per the germline V gene, CDR1 is MNHEY and CDR2 is SVGEGT. In nucleotides, the CDR3 is TGTGCCAGCAGTTACCGACCCGGGAGGGGGAGCTCCTACGAGCAGTACTTC. Translation gives CASSYRPGRGSSYEQYF.

The chain joins TRBV7-8 to TRBJ2-5, with TRBD2 identical over 10 bases. The V gene end was trimmed by 5 bases and the J gene end by 5 bases; junction bases not matched to a gene: 17. The CDR3 is 18 residues long. Germline V lookup: CDR1 SGHVS, CDR2 FQNEAQ. The CDR3 here is CASSRGRLAGDGGETQYF. The CDR3 DNA reads as TGTGCCAGCAGCCGAGGTCGGCTAGCGGGAGATGGAGGGGAGACCCAGTACTTC.

The chain uses TRBV10-2 and TRBJ1-5, with unresolved D. V lost 1 base and J 1 base, leaving 8 bases between the germline ends. The CDR3 is 15 amino acids. Germline V gives CDR1 WSHSY, CDR2 SAAADI. The CDR3: CASSEYGQSNQPQHF. The CDR3 coding sequence is TGCGCCAGCAGTGAGTATGGTCAGAGCAATCAGCCCCAGCATTTT.

This chain connects TRBV9 to TRBJ1-4, with TRBD1 matching 7 bases. This CDR3 has 15 residues. V gave up 0 bases and J gave up 8 bases; unmatched junction bases: 7. The germline CDR1 and CDR2 sequences are SGDLS and YYNGEE. This CDR3 reads CASSVDVGGVEKLFF. The CDR3 DNA is TGTGCCAGCAGCGTAGACGTAGGGGGCGTAGAAAAACTGTTTTTT. Full variable domain (outside the CDR3, taken from reference TRBV9 and TRBJ1-4): DSGVTQTPKHLITATGQRVTLRCSPRSGDLSVYWYQQSLDQGLQFLIQYYNGEERAKGNILERFSAQQFPDLHSELNLSSLELGDSALYFCASSVDVGGVEKLFFGSGTQLSVL.

The V gene is TRBV11-2, the J gene TRBJ2-1; the match to TRBD2 covers 11 bases. Germline assignment: CDR1 SGHAT and CDR2 FQNNGV. Trimming removed 5 bases from V and 2 bases from J; junction bases left unmatched: 2. This CDR3 is built from 15 residues. CDR3 region: CASSLSGGAYNEQFF. The CDR3 coding sequence is TGTGCCAGCAGCCTTAGCGGGGGGGCCTACAATGAGCAGTTCTTC.

The chain recombines TRBV7-6 with TRBJ2-3; 11 nucleotides line up with TRBD2. Germline CDR1 is SGHVS and CDR2 is FNYEAQ. The CDR3 loop spans 17 amino acids. J was trimmed by 2 bases and V by 1 base; bases with no gene match: 5. The CDR3 region is CASSLGRLAGPTDTQYF. CDR3 in DNA: TGTGCCAGCAGCTTAGGGAGACTAGCGGGACCCACAGATACGCAGTATTTT.

To note about this clone: The conserved final phenylalanine or tryptophan is absent from the CDR3, which likely points to a read error. The DNA is omitted, as the CDR3 cannot be located on it reliably, and the CDR3 follows TCRdb's listing. The V call is TRBV2, the J call TRBJ2-3; the tabulated D call, TRBD2, remains unverified against the DNA. The CDR3 length equals 13 residues, ends included. Germline V gene lookup returns CDR1 SNHLY and CDR2 FYNNEI. This chain's CDR3 is CASSAPLLAGPRV.

This sequence joins TRBV5-1 and TRBJ2-1; D unclear. V was shortened by 4 bases and J by 9 bases, with 14 bases between the two germline ends. Germline lookup yields CDR1 SGHRS and CDR2 YFSETQ. The CDR3 spans 13 residues. The chain's CDR3 is CASSLAQLREQFF. Written as DNA, the CDR3 is TGCGCCAGCAGCCTGGCACAGCTCCGTGAGCAGTTCTTC.

The chain has TRBV28 and TRBJ2-7, with D perhaps TRBD1 or TRBD2 (5 bases each). V lost 7 bases and J lost 5, with 15 bases in between. The CDR3 runs to 13 residues. CDR1 and CDR2 from the germline V gene are MDHEN and SYDVKM. CDR3: CASKPFRGDEQYF. The CDR3 region has the DNA TGTGCCAGCAAACCTTTTCGGGGCGACGAGCAGTACTTC.

Only one count was recorded for this clone. This chain connects TRBV5-5 to TRBJ2-6; D uncertain. The V gene lost 4 bases and the J gene lost 4 bases, with 12 bases spanning the gap. CDR1 SGHKS and CDR2 YYEKEE come from the germline V gene (reference sequence). CDR3 length: 15 amino acids. CDR3 nucleotide sequence: TGTGCCAGCAGCAGCCGGGCCCCCGGGGCCAACGTCCTGACTTTC. This gives the protein CASSSRAPGANVLTF.

V usage is TRBV5-1 and J usage is TRBJ2-7, with D possibly called TRBD1 or TRBD2 (5 bases each). This CDR3 spans 15 amino acids. V dropped 1 base and J dropped 6 bases, with 17 bases sitting between them. Germline CDR1 SGHRS, CDR2 YFSETQ. The CDR3 bases are TGCGCCAGCAGCTTGTTTCGGACTGGGGGATCCGAGCAGTACTTC. Its protein product is CASSLFRTGGSEQYF. Complete variable domain (other parts from reference TRBV5-1 and TRBJ2-7): KAGVTQTPRYLIKTRGQQVTLSCSPISGHRSVSWYQQTPGQGLQFLFEYFSETQRNKGNFPGRFSGRQFSNSRSEMNVSTLELGDSALYLCASSLFRTGGSEQYFGPGTRLTVT.

The chain has TRBV3-1 (or the pseudogene TRBV3-2) and TRBJ1-3; tentatively, D is TRBD1 (6 bases). CDR1 and CDR2 from the germline V gene are LGHDT and YNNKEL (reference sequence). This CDR3 is built from 15 residues. V was trimmed by 0 bases and J by 4 bases, leaving 10 bases between them. The CDR3 here is CASSQDRGGGNTIYF. The CDR3 coding sequence is TGTGCCAGCAGCCAAGACAGGGGAGGAGGAAACACCATATATTTT.

The chain is built from TRBV5-4 and TRBJ1-1, with 7 positions matching TRBD1. Per germline, CDR1 SGHNT and CDR2 YYREEE (reference sequence). The CDR3 loop spans 15 amino acids. V gave up 3 bases and J gave up 0 bases; unmatched junction bases: 5. The CDR3 coding sequence is TGTGCCAGCAGCTCCCGACAGGGAGTGAACACTGAAGCTTTCTTT. It specifies CASSSRQGVNTEAFF.

This clone was recorded once. The V call is TRBV30, the J call TRBJ2-5; D may be TRBD1 or TRBD2 (7 bases each). Trimming took 8 bases from V and 5 from J, leaving 15 bases between them. In germline, CDR1 is GTSNPN, CDR2 SVGIG (reference sequence). CDR3 length equals 12 residues. The CDR3 coding sequence is TGTGCCGGCAGGGGGGGTGGCGAGACCCAGTACTTC. Translating gives CAGRGGGETQYF.

The chain employs TRBV11-2 and TRBJ2-1; maybe TRBD2 (6 bases). V was trimmed by 5 bases and J by 8 bases, leaving 19 bases between them. The CDR3 has 15 residues. Germline V gene lookup returns CDR1 SGHAT and CDR2 FQNNGV. Here the CDR3 reads CASSIPWREWDEQFF. In nucleotides, the CDR3 is TGTGCCAGCAGCATTCCTTGGAGGGAGTGGGATGAGCAGTTCTTC.

This chain joins TRBV9 and TRBJ1-2; D ambiguous. The CDR3 extends over 15 amino acids. Germline CDR1 is SGDLS and CDR2 is YYNGEE. V was trimmed by 0 bases and J by 4 bases, leaving 13 bases between them. The DNA for the CDR3 is TGTGCCAGCAGCGTAGACCCAGGCTCGGGCTATGGCTACACCTTC. It translates to CASSVDPGSGYGYTF.

The J gene is TRBJ1-3, the V gene TRBV18; unclear D gene. Germline CDR1 KGHSH, CDR2 LQKENI. This CDR3 is built from 14 residues. Trimming removed 2 bases at V and 4 bases at J, with 9 bases between. CDR3 region: CASSPAIQGNTIYF. CDR3 DNA: TGTGCCAGCTCACCAGCGATTCAGGGAAACACCATATATTTT.

The rearrangement links TRBV6-5 to TRBJ2-3; 7 bases agree with TRBD2. The V gene's germline CDR1 is MNHEY and CDR2 SVGAGI. With 10 bases clipped from V and 4 bases from J, the junction kept 8 bases outside the gene matches. The CDR3 contains 13 residues. The CDR3 coding sequence is TGTGCCACTCTCGGACTAGTCTCAGATACGCAGTATTTT. It codes for CATLGLVSDTQYF.

The CDR3: CASSFDGTSGRGNEQFF. The CDR3 bases are TGTGCCAGCAGTTTTGACGGGACTAGCGGGAGAGGAAATGAGCAGTTCTTC. This chain joins TRBV27 and TRBJ2-1, with 14 nucleotides matching TRBD2. V trimming: 3 bases; J trimming: 7 bases; junction bases outside the gene matches: 8. Per the germline V gene, CDR1 is MNHEY and CDR2 is SMNVEV (reference sequence). This CDR3 comprises 17 residues.

The chain joins TRBV5-1 to TRBJ1-4, with a possible D match to TRBD1 (6 bases). V lost 4 bases to trimming and J lost 4 bases, with 11 bases between them. The germline gives CDR1 SGHRS, CDR2 YFSETQ. The CDR3 has 14 amino acids. CDR3 amino acids: CASSAGAGNEKLFF. CDR3 DNA sequence: TGCGCCAGCAGCGCAGGGGCTGGTAATGAAAAACTGTTTTTT.

The chain combines TRBV6-5 with TRBJ1-6; D is unresolved. Looked up from germline, CDR1 is MNHEY and CDR2 is SVGAGI. The CDR3 totals 15 residues. V was cut by 5 bases and J by 11 bases, with 19 bases left in between. The CDR3 nucleotides read TGTGCCAGCAGTCTCCAGACGGCGATCAGGACACCCCTCCACTTT. Translation gives CASSLQTAIRTPLHF.

This rearrangement joins TRBV10-3 to TRBJ2-5; D gene unclear. With 9 bases removed from V and 3 bases from J, the gap between germline ends came to 8 bases. This CDR3 region has 11 residues. Germline CDR1 and CDR2: ENHRY and SYGVKD. CDR3 sequence: CAISDEETQYF. Here the CDR3 DNA reads TGTGCCATATCCGACGAAGAGACCCAGTACTTC.

The chain uses TRBV18 and TRBJ2-1; D is undetermined. Per germline, CDR1 KGHSH and CDR2 LQKENI. V dropped 2 bases and J dropped 10 bases, with 12 bases sitting between them. CDR3 size: 13 residues. The CDR3 reads CASSPSLELEQFF. DNA for the CDR3: TGTGCCAGCTCACCATCCTTAGAGCTCGAGCAGTTCTTC.

The chain carries TRBV7-6 and TRBJ2-6; D is uncertain. Germline CDR1 SGHVS, CDR2 FNYEAQ. This CDR3 has 16 amino acids. Trimming pared 1 base from V and 4 bases from J, leaving 11 bases between. CDR3 sequence reads: CASSLDSGPGANVLTF. As DNA, the CDR3 is TGTGCCAGCAGCTTAGATTCTGGGCCCGGGGCCAACGTCCTGACTTTC.

The genes are TRBV7-2 and TRBJ1-6; possibly TRBD1 for D (6 bases). V was pared by 5 bases and J by 7 bases, with 15 bases between. The CDR3 loop spans 15 amino acids. Germline V CDR1 and CDR2: SGHTA, FQGNSA. The CDR3 DNA reads TGTGCCAGCAGCGCCGCCACAGGGCGGAATTCACCCCTCCACTTT. Translating gives CASSAATGRNSPLHF.

The chain recombines TRBV25-1 with TRBJ2-3; 10 nucleotides agree with TRBD2. Germline V gene lookup returns CDR1 MGHDK and CDR2 SYGVNS. Unmatched junction bases numbered 4, after V lost 3 bases and J lost 4 bases. The CDR3 is made up of 15 amino acids. CDR3 sequence reads: CASSDGAGGPDTQYF. The CDR3 bases are TGTGCCAGCAGTGACGGAGCGGGGGGGCCAGATACGCAGTATTTT. The full variable domain, rest sourced from reference TRBV25-1 and TRBJ2-3, is EADIYQTPRYLVIGTGKKITLECSQTMGHDKMYWYQQDPGMELHLIHYSYGVNSTEKGDLSSESTVSRIRTEHFPLTLESARPSHTSQYLCASSDGAGGPDTQYFGPGTRLTVL.

The chain couples TRBV18 to TRBJ2-1; a weak D match, TRBD2 (6 bases). Germline CDR1 KGHSH, CDR2 LQKENI. This CDR3 contains 13 residues. V was shortened by 3 bases and J by 7 bases, with 10 bases between the two germline ends. The CDR3 here is CASSPLEGNEQFF. The CDR3 DNA follows: TGTGCCAGCTCACCTCTGGAGGGAAATGAGCAGTTCTTC.

DNA for the CDR3: TGTGCCAGCAGTGAGGCCGGACAGGGAGGAAATCAGCCCCAGCATTTT. This sequence encodes CASSEAGQGGNQPQHF. The chain uses TRBV6-1 and TRBJ1-5; 8 bases match TRBD1. Germline V gene data show CDR1 as MNHNS and CDR2 as SASEGT. V trimming: 3 bases; J trimming: 4 bases; junction bases outside the gene matches: 8. This CDR3 has 16 residues.